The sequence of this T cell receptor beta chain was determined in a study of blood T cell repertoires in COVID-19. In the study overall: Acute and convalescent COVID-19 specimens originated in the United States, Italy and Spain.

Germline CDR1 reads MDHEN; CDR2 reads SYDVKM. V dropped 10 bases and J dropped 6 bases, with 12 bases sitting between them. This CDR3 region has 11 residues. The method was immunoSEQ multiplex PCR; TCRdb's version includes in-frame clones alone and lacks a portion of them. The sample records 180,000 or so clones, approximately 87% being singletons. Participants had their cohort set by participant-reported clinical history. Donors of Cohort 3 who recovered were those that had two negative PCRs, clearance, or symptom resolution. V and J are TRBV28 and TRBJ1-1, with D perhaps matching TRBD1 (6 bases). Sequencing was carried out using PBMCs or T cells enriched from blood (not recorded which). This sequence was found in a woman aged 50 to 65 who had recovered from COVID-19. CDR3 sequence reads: CAISGGPEAFF. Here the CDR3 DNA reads TGTGCCATCTCGGGGGGGCCTGAAGCTTTCTTT.